The present TCR beta chain was sequenced within a study of beta chain features in type 1 diabetes. CDR3 length equals 13 residues. V was pared by 9 bases and J by 4 bases, with 3 bases of the junction left unmatched. Germline values: CDR1 ENHRY, CDR2 SYGVKD. Expressed TCRB transcripts got sequenced, as all isolated RNA was reverse transcribed. Profiled with immunoSEQ multiplex PCR; TCRdb holds only in-frame clones, not every one. This sample has about 47,000 clones, with approximately 43% found just once. For this clone: What it recognizes is unknown.

Study-level points and caveats: Moderate yet significant TCRB CDR3 shortening was seen in Type 1 diabetes patients in all four CD4+ subsets.

The V gene is TRBV10-3, the J gene TRBJ2-3; 11 bases map to TRBD2. The sample comprised stem cell memory CD4+ T cells from blood. The receptor was isolated from a young man with type 1 diabetes. CDR3 sequence (DNA): TGTGCCATAGGGACTAGCGGCGCAGATACGCAGTATTTT. It is translated as CAIGTSGADTQYF.